Sequencing of this TCR beta chain was carried out in a study of blood T cell repertoires in COVID-19. This CDR3 comprises 16 residues. The J segment lost 1 base and the V segment lost 1 base, leaving 3 bases of the junction unmatched. Germline CDR1 and CDR2: KGHSH and LQKENI. The data were produced by immunoSEQ multiplex PCR, yet TCRdb's version contains in-frame clones alone and is incomplete. The table includes 120,000 to 150,000 clones, approximately 84% detected once. The specimen sequenced was PBMCs or T cells enriched from blood (not recorded which). This sequence was found in a woman aged 45 to 65 with acute COVID-19. This chain uses TRBV18 with TRBJ2-2; 7 positions match TRBD2. The DNA of the CDR3 is TGTGCCAGCTCACCACTGGCTAGCGGGAACACCGGGGAGCTGTTTTTT. Amino acids: CASSPLASGNTGELFF.